The clone carrying this T cell receptor (beta chain) came up a few times. This sample was taken from a study of shared T cell receptors in the human thymus. V lost 6 bases to trimming and J lost 7 bases; unmatched junction nucleotides: 9. CDR1 is MNHEY and CDR2 is SMNVEV in the germline V gene (reference sequence). The CDR3 has 14 residues. Assay: immunoSEQ multiplex PCR; the TCRdb copy retains only in-frame clones and omits some. The sample includes approximately 580,000 clones, about four fifths of them seen just once. The same specimen was also included in a second study, on human thymus T cells. That source reports: Resected material from corrective heart surgery provided the thymus tissue analysed.

The chain employs TRBV27 and TRBJ2-7, with TRBD2 matching over 10 bases. The receptor was isolated from a boy in the first two years of life with a congenital heart defect. The sequencing sample was made of thymocytes. The CDR3 spells CASREREGPGEQYF. The CDR3 DNA reads as TGTGCCAGCAGGGAGCGGGAGGGCCCGGGGGAGCAGTACTTC.